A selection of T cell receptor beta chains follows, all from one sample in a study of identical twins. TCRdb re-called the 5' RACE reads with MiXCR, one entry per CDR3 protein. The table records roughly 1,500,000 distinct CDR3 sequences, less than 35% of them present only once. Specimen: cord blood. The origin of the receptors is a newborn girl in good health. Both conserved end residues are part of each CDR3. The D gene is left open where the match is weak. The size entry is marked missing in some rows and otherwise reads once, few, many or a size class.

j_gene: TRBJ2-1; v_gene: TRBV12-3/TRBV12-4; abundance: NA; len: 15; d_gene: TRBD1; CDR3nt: TGTGCCAGCGGAACAGGGGTCTCCTCCTACAATGAGCAGTTCTTC; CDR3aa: CASGTGVSSYNEQFF
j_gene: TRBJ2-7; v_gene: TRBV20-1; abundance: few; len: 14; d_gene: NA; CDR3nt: TGCAGTGCCACACCGCGGTCCATCACCTACGAGCAGTACTTC; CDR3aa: CSATPRSITYEQYF
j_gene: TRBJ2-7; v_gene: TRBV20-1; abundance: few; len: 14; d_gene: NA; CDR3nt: TGCAGTGCCCCCCTTCGCACAGTCTCCTACGAGCAGTACTTC; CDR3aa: CSAPLRTVSYEQYF
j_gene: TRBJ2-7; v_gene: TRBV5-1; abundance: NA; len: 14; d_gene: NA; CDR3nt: TGCGCCAGCAGCTTGTACCGCATCTCCTACGAGCAGTACTTC; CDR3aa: CASSLYRISYEQYF
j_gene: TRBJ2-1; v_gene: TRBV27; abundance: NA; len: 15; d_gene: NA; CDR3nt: TGTGCCAGCCCGCCTTGGGTGCTGGCCTACAATGAGCAGTTCTTC; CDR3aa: CASPPWVLAYNEQFF
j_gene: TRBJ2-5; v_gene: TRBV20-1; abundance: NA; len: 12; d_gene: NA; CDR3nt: TGCAGTGCTACAGGGAAAGAAGAGACCCAGTACTTC; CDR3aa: CSATGKEETQYF
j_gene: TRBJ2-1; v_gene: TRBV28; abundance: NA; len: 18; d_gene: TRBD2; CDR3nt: TGTGCCAGCACCCCCTCCGAGGGGACTAGCGGACCCTACAATGAGCAGTTCTTC; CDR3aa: CASTPSEGTSGPYNEQFF
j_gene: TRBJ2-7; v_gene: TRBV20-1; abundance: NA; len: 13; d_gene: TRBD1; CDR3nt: TGCAGTGCTAGCACCGACAGGGGCTACGAGCAGTACTTC; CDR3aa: CSASTDRGYEQYF
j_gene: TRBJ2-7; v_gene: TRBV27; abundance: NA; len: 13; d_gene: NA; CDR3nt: TGTGCCAGCAGTTTGAGACCCCATGACGGGCAGTACTTC; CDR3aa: CASSLRPHDGQYF
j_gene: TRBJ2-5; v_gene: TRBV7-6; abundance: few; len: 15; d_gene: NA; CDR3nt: TGTGCCAGCAGGGATACCCAAGGGAACCGGGGGACCCAGTACTTC; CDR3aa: CASRDTQGNRGTQYF
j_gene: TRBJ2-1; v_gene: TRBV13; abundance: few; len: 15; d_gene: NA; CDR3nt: TGTGCCAGCAGCTTAAACAGCCAGACCTACAATGAGCAGTTCTTC; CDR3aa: CASSLNSQTYNEQFF
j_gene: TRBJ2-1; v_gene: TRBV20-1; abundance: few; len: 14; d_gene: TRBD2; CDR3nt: TGCAGTGCCGTGGCGGGGGGCGTCTACAATGAGCAGTTCTTC; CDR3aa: CSAVAGGVYNEQFF
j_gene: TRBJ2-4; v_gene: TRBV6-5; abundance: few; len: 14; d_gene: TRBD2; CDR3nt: TGTGCCAGCAGTTACGCGGGAGGAGGGTACATTCAGTACTTC; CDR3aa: CASSYAGGGYIQYF
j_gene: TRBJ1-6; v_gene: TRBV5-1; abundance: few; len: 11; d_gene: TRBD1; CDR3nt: TGCGCCAGCAGCCCGGACAGGGGACACCACTTT; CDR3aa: CASSPDRGHHF
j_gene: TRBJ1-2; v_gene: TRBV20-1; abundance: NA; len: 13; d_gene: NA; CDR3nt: TGCAGTGCCCCTTTCAGGGATAACTATGGCTACACCTTC; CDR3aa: CSAPFRDNYGYTF
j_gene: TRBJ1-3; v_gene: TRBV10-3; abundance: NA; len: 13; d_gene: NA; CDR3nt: TGTGCCATCAGTGACCCCTTCCGAGACACCATATATTTT; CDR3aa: CAISDPFRDTIYF
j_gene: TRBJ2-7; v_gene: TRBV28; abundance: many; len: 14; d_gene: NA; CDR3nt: TGTGCCAGCAGTCCCTCGACACCGAACTACGAGCAGTACTTC; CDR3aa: CASSPSTPNYEQYF
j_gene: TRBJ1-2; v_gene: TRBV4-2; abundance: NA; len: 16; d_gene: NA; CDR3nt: TGTGCCAGCAGCCACCTTTGGGGGGGAATCGACTATGGCTACACCTTC; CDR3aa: CASSHLWGGIDYGYTF
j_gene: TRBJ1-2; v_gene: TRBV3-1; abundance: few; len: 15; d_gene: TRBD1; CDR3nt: TGTGCCAGCAGCCAAGACCCCGGACAGGCGTATGGCTACACCTTC; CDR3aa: CASSQDPGQAYGYTF
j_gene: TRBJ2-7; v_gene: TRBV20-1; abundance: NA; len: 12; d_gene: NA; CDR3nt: TGCAGTGCGGGTAAAGATAAAAATGAGCAGTACTTC; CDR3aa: CSAGKDKNEQYF
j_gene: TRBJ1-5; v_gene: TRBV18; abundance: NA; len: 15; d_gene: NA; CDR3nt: TGTGCCAGCTCCCCTCGAGGGAGGGACAATCAGCCCCAGCATTTT; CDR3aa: CASSPRGRDNQPQHF
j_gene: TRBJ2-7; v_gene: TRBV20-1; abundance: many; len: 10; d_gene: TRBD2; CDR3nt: TGCAGTGCTAGGCGGGGGGAGCAGTACTTC; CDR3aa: CSARRGEQYF
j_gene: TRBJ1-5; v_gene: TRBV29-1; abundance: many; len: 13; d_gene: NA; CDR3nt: TGCAGCGTTGGGGATGGGGGGTTCCAGCCCCAGCATTTT; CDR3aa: CSVGDGGFQPQHF
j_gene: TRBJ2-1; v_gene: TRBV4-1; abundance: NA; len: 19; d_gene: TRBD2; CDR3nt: TGCGCCAGCAGCCAAGACGTGGCGGGGGGGCCGATTCGGTTTCGTGAGCAGTTCTTC; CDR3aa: CASSQDVAGGPIRFREQFF
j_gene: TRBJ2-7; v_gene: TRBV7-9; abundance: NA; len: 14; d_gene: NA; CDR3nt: TGTGCCAGCGCCACAGGGCCTCGCTCCTACGAGCAGTACTTC; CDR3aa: CASATGPRSYEQYF
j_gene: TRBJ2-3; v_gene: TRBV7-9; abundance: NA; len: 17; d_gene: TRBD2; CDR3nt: TGTGCCAGCAGCTTAGCGGCTGGCACTAGCGGGGGAGATACGCAGTATTTT; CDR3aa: CASSLAAGTSGGDTQYF
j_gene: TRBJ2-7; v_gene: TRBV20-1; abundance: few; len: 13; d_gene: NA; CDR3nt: TGCAGTGCTCCGTCCCCTAGTGACTACGAGCAGTACTTC; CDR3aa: CSAPSPSDYEQYF
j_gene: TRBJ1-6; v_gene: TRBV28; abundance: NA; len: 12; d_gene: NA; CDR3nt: TGTGCCAGCAATCCCTGGGGGTCACCCCTCCACTTT; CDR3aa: CASNPWGSPLHF
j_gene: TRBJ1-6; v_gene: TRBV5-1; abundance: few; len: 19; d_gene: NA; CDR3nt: TGCGCCAGCAGCTCCCCAATGGGGACCCTGAGCTCCTATAATTCACCCCTCCACTTT; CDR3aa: CASSSPMGTLSSYNSPLHF
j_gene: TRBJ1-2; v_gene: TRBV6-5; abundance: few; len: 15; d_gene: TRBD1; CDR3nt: TGTGCCAGCAGTTACAAGGGACAGGGGAACTATGGCTACACCTTC; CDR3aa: CASSYKGQGNYGYTF
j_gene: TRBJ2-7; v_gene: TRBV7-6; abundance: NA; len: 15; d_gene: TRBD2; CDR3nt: TGTGCCAGTCAAGGGCCAGGACTAGCGGGCTACGAGCAGTACTTC; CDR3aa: CASQGPGLAGYEQYF
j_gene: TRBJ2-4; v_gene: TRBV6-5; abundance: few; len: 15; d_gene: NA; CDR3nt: TGTGCCAGCAGTTACTCACGGACTGGCAAAAACATTCAGTACTTC; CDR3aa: CASSYSRTGKNIQYF
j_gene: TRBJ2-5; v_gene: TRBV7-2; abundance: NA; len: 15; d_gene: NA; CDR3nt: TGTGCCAGCAGCTTAGCGTGGACGTTCCAAGAGACCCAGTACTTC; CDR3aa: CASSLAWTFQETQYF
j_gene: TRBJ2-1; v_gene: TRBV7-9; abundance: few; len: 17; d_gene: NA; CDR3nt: TGTGCCAGCAGCTTAGGACTAGGTCTCACCCCAACAGATGAGCAGTTCTTC; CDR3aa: CASSLGLGLTPTDEQFF
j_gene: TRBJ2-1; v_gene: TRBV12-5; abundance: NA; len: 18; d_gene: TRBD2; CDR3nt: TGTGCTAGTGGTTTGGCCCCCCTGCTAGCGGGAGCCTACAATGAGCAGTTCTTC; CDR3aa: CASGLAPLLAGAYNEQFF
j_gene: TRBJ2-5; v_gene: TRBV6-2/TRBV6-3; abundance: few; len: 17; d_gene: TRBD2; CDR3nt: TGTGCCAGCAGTTACGATTTAGCGGGAGCCCTCCAAGAGACCCAGTACTTC; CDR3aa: CASSYDLAGALQETQYF
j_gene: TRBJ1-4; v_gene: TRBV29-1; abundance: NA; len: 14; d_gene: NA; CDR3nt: TGCAGCGTTGAAAGGGGCGGCCCAGGTGAAAAACTGTTTTTT; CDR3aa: CSVERGGPGEKLFF
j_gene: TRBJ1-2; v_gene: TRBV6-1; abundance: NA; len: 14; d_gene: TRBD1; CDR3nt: TGTGCCATCAACCGGGACAGGGGAATTCGCGGCTACACCTTC; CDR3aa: CAINRDRGIRGYTF
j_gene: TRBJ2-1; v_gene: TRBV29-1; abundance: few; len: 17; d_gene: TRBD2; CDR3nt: TGCAGCGCCGGGACTAGCGGGGGGGCCTACCTATACAATGAGCAGTTCTTC; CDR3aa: CSAGTSGGAYLYNEQFF
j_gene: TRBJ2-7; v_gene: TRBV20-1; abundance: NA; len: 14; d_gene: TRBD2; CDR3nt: TGCAGTGCTCCGGGACTAGCGGGAGTCAATGAGCAGTACTTC; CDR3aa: CSAPGLAGVNEQYF
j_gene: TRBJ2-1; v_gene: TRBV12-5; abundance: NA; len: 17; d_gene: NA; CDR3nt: TGTGCTAGTGGTTTGGCCCCCTTGGGGACAAGCCTCAATGAGCAGTTCTTC; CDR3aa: CASGLAPLGTSLNEQFF
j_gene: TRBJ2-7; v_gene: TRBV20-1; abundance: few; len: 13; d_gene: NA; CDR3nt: TGCAGTGCAGCCCGACAGCCCTCCTACGAGCAGTACTTC; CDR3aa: CSAARQPSYEQYF
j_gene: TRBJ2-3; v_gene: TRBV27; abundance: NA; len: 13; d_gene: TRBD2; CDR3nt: TGTGCCAGCGCGGGGGAGCGGTCGGATACGCAGTATTTT; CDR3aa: CASAGERSDTQYF
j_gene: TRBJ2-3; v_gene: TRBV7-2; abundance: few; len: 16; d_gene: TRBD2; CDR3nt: TGTGCCAGCAGCATAGCGGGAGGGCCGAGCACAGATACGCAGTATTTT; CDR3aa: CASSIAGGPSTDTQYF
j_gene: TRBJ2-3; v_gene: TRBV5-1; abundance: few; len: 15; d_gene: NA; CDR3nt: TGCGCCAGCAGCTTGGTCGTGGGGCGCACAGATACGCAGTATTTT; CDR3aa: CASSLVVGRTDTQYF
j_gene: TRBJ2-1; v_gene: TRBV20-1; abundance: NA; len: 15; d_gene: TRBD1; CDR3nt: TGCAGTGCTAGAACGTCGGGACAGCGCTACAATGAGCAGTTCTTC; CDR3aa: CSARTSGQRYNEQFF
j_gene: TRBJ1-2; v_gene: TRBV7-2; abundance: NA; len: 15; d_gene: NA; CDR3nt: TGTGCCAGCAGCTTAGATGCAGGGAGGAGGCAGGGCTACACCTTC; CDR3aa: CASSLDAGRRQGYTF
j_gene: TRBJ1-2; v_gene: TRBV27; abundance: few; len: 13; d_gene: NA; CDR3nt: TGTGCCAGCAGGGGGGACCGATTATATGGCTACACCTTC; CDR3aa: CASRGDRLYGYTF
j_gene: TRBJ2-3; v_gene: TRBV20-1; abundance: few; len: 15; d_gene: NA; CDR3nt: TGCAGTGCTAGTCGGGACTCCCTGGCTACAGATACGCAGTATTTT; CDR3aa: CSASRDSLATDTQYF
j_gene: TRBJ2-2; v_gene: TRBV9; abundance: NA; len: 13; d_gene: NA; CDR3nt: TGTGCCAGCAAGGCCATGAACACCGGGGAGCTGTTTTTT; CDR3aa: CASKAMNTGELFF
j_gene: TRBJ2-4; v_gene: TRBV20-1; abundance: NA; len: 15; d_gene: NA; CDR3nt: TGCAGTGCTAGAGATCAGGGCCTGGGAAAAAACATTCAGTACTTC; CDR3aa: CSARDQGLGKNIQYF
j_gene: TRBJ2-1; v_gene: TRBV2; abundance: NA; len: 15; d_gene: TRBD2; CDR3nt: TGTGCCAGCGGTGAGGTGGGGGGGATGAACAATGAGCAGTTCTTC; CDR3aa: CASGEVGGMNNEQFF
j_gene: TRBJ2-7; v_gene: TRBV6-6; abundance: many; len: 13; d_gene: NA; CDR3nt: TGTGCCATCTCCCCATCGCTCAACTACGAGCAGTACTTC; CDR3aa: CAISPSLNYEQYF